The source of this T cell receptor (beta chain) is a study of T-cell memory formation after mild COVID-19. Overall study results and limits: Clonal second-wave expansions that peaked on day 37 had unconfirmed SARS-CoV-2 specificity.

On this clonotype: Its antigen remains unknown.

After 5'RACE with constant-segment primers, TCR alpha and TCR beta cDNA libraries carrying sample barcodes and UMIs were obtained. MiXCR was run by TCRdb on the 5' RACE reads, yielding one entry per CDR3 protein. Among a few hundred thousand distinct CDR3 sequences, around 27% were seen once, and the ten largest hold approximately 13%. V gave up 3 bases and J gave up 9 bases, with 10 bases separating them. The CDR3 totals 12 residues. Germline V gene sequence: CDR1 SGHRS, CDR2 YFSETQ. This chain joins TRBV5-1 and TRBJ2-1; a weak D match, TRBD1 (5 bases). The receptor comes from an adult woman who had mild COVID-19 (a few samples of this study predate the infection). Cell type and time point are not known. Source material: PBMCs or a T cell subset sorted from them (not recorded which). The CDR3 region has the DNA TGCGCCAGCAGCTCAGGGTTATTTGAGCAGTTCTTC. Translated: CASSSGLFEQFF.